This is a list of T cell receptor beta chains from one sample in a study of T cells in Graves' hyperthyroidism and ophthalmopathy. TCRdb redid the calling of the multiplex PCR reads with MiXCR, one entry per CDR3 protein. The table records around 520,000 distinct CDR3 sequences, under 15% of them present only once. The sample taken for sequencing was blood. These receptors were taken from a young woman with Graves' hyperthyroidism. Both conserved end residues are part of each CDR3. The D gene is left open where the match is weak. Only part of the rows carry a size: once, few, many, or a class if the clone is expanded.

many,TRBJ2-7,14,TRBV14,NA,TGTGCCAGCAGCCAGACGGGGTTCTCCTACGAGCAGTACTTC,CASSQTGFSYEQYF
few,TRBJ2-1,15,TRBV7-3,NA,TGTGCCAGCAGCCGGGGGCTAGCGGCCGACAATGAGCAGTTCTTC,CASSRGLAADNEQFF
many,TRBJ2-2,16,TRBV12-3/TRBV12-4,TRBD2,TGTGCCAGCAGTTCTAGCGGGAGAGGGGACACCGGGGAGCTGTTTTTT,CASSSSGRGDTGELFF
NA,TRBJ1-1,14,TRBV11-2,NA,TGTGCCAGCAGCGCCTCGACAGGGAACACTGAAGCTTTCTTT,CASSASTGNTEAFF
few,TRBJ2-6,17,TRBV5-1,TRBD1,TGCGCCAGCAGCTTTTCAGGGGGCGCGGACGGGGCCAACGTCCTGACTTTC,CASSFSGGADGANVLTF
many,TRBJ2-5,16,TRBV11-2,TRBD2,TGTGCCAGCAGCTCCACTAGGACTAGCGGGACCATGCCCCAGTACTTC,CASSSTRTSGTMPQYF
many,TRBJ2-3,15,TRBV2,NA,TGTGCCAGCAGGACGGGTGTCGGGCAGGGCGGTACGCAGTATTTT,CASRTGVGQGGTQYF
many,TRBJ1-1,12,TRBV5-1,NA,TGCGCCAGCAGGGCGGTAAACACTGAAGCTTTCTTT,CASRAVNTEAFF
many,TRBJ1-6,14,TRBV10-3,NA,TGTGCCATCAGTGTGTACAGGGACGAATCACCCCTCCACTTT,CAISVYRDESPLHF
NA,TRBJ2-1,13,TRBV5-4,NA,TGTGCCAGCAGCTTGGAAACGTGGAATGAGCAGTTCTTC,CASSLETWNEQFF
few,TRBJ1-5,13,TRBV12-5,NA,TGTGCTAGTTTTGATGTAGGCAGCCAGGCCCAGCATTTT,CASFDVGSQAQHF
NA,TRBJ2-5,14,TRBV30,NA,TGTGCCTGGAGTGTACGTAGAGTGCAAGAGACCCAGTACTTC,CAWSVRRVQETQYF
many,TRBJ1-1,13,TRBV11-2,NA,TGTGCCAGCAGCTTAGACGGGTGGACTGAAGCTTTCTTT,CASSLDGWTEAFF
many,TRBJ1-1,14,TRBV6-1,NA,TGTGCCAGCAGTGAACCCCCCCGAGGGGCTGAAGCTTTCTTT,CASSEPPRGAEAFF
few,TRBJ2-1,13,TRBV5-4,NA,TGTGCCAGCAGCTTGGATAAGAGGGCATGGCAGTTCTTC,CASSLDKRAWQFF
NA,TRBJ2-2,20,TRBV3-1,NA,TGTGCCAGCAGCCCCCCTCCGCGGGACTCACGCGGGGCGAACACCGGGGAGCTGTTTTTT,CASSPPPRDSRGANTGELFF
many,TRBJ2-6,14,TRBV29-1,NA,TGCAGCGTTCCCGACTCGTCGGGGGCCAACGTCCTGACTTTC,CSVPDSSGANVLTF
many,TRBJ1-2,12,TRBV11-2,NA,TGTGCCAGCAGCTTAGTTGGCTATGGCTACACCTTC,CASSLVGYGYTF